This TCR beta chain was retrieved from a study of T cell changes during pregnancy in multiple sclerosis. The V gene lost 4 bases and the J gene lost 2 bases, with 12 bases spanning the gap. Germline V gene data show CDR1 as MGHRA and CDR2 as YSYEKL. The CDR3 length is 14 residues. Clones were read by immunoSEQ multiplex PCR, and TCRdb kept only the in-frame ones, dropping some. The sample lists approximately 70,000 clones; about 92% were seen once. This TCR came from a female donor with multiple sclerosis, enrolled in a pregnancy study. This chain links TRBV4-1 with TRBJ2-7, with a weak D call TRBD1 (5 bases). Sequenced material: peripheral blood, taken in the third trimester of pregnancy. The CDR3 here is CASSPRQIAYEQYF. CDR3 nucleotide sequence: TGCGCCAGCAGCCCCCGACAGATCGCCTACGAGCAGTACTTC.